A selection of T cell receptor beta chains follows, all from one sample in a study of T cells in Graves' hyperthyroidism and ophthalmopathy. TCRdb re-analysed the multiplex PCR reads in MiXCR, keeping a single row per CDR3 protein. The sample includes hundreds of thousands of distinct CDR3 sequences, approximately 15% of them seen just once. Sequenced sample: blood. The source of these receptors is a woman in her thirties with Graves' hyperthyroidism that later progressed to Graves' ophthalmopathy. The CDR3 runs from the conserved cysteine through the conserved F or W. A D gene is named only where the DNA matches it firmly. Expanded clones get a size class; other rows say once, few or many, or leave the size out.

D	J	V	size	length	CDR3	DNA
.	TRBJ1-1	TRBV7-2	many	14	CASSLSGANTEAFF	TGTGCCAGCAGCTTATCGGGGGCCAACACTGAAGCTTTCTTT
.	TRBJ1-1	TRBV27	many	15	CASGGRGPINTEAFF	TGTGCCAGCGGTGGGAGGGGTCCGATTAACACTGAAGCTTTCTTT
TRBD2	TRBJ2-3	TRBV6-2/TRBV6-3	many	14	CASSKAGEPDTQYF	TGTGCCAGCAGTAAGGCGGGAGAACCAGATACGCAGTATTTT
.	TRBJ1-5	TRBV19	many	12	CASSKPSQPQHF	TGTGCCAGTAGCAAGCCCAGTCAGCCCCAGCATTTT
TRBD1	TRBJ1-2	TRBV5-5	many	15	CASSLGGQGGYGYTF	TGTGCCAGCAGCTTGGGAGGACAGGGAGGCTATGGCTACACCTTC
TRBD1	TRBJ1-1	TRBV6-1	many	17	CASSYPYRDRGPTEAFF	TGTGCCAGCAGTTACCCGTACCGGGACAGGGGGCCCACTGAAGCTTTCTTT
.	TRBJ2-7	TRBV4-1	.	16	CASSQEKDPISYEQYF	TGCGCCAGCAGCCAAGAAAAGGACCCCATCTCCTACGAGCAGTACTTC
.	TRBJ1-2	TRBV6-1	.	13	CASSPHKHYGYTF	TGTGCCAGCAGCCCTCATAAGCACTATGGCTACACCTTC
.	TRBJ2-1	TRBV9	many	15	CASSPRDATYNEQFF	TGTGCCAGCAGCCCACGGGACGCCACCTACAATGAGCAGTTCTTC
.	TRBJ2-1	TRBV29-1	many	14	CSVAGEYAYNEQFF	TGCAGCGTTGCAGGGGAGTACGCCTACAATGAGCAGTTCTTC
.	TRBJ2-7	TRBV12-3/TRBV12-4	many	14	CASSQGSFSYEQYF	TGTGCCAGCAGTCAGGGGTCTTTCTCCTACGAGCAGTACTTC
.	TRBJ1-2	TRBV20-1	many	15	CSARDSSRGNYGYTF	TGCAGTGCTAGAGATTCATCCAGGGGCAACTATGGCTACACCTTC
TRBD2	TRBJ2-3	TRBV7-3	.	17	CASSLTGREGYTDTHYF	TGTGCCAGCAGCTTAACGGGGCGGGAGGGTTACACAGATACGCACTATTTT
TRBD1	TRBJ2-7	TRBV6-1	few	15	CASTNRGRESYEQYF	TGTGCCAGCACTAACAGGGGTCGGGAATCCTACGAGCAGTACTTC
.	TRBJ1-2	TRBV12-3/TRBV12-4	many	13	CASTFGRVGGYTF	TGTGCCAGCACCTTCGGGCGCGTAGGTGGCTACACCTTC
TRBD1	TRBJ2-3	TRBV6-1	.	14	CASKQGAGTDTQYF	TGTGCCAGCAAACAGGGGGCTGGCACAGATACGCAGTATTTT
.	TRBJ2-7	TRBV6-2/TRBV6-3	many	15	CASSYRGTDDYEQYF	TGTGCCAGCAGTTACCGCGGGACGGATGACTACGAGCAGTACTTC
TRBD2	TRBJ2-7	TRBV11-2	many	14	CASSLVLAAYEQYF	TGTGCCAGCAGCTTAGTACTAGCGGCCTACGAGCAGTACTTC
.	TRBJ2-1	TRBV6-2/TRBV6-3	many	12	CASSYSIDEQFF	TGTGCCAGCAGTTACTCCATAGATGAGCAGTTCTTC
TRBD1	TRBJ1-1	TRBV18	many	15	CASSPETGMNTEAFF	TGTGCCAGCTCACCGGAGACAGGGATGAACACTGAAGCTTTCTTT
.	TRBJ2-3	TRBV20-1	few	14	CSASGKGSTDTQYF	TGCAGTGCTAGCGGCAAGGGGAGCACAGATACGCAGTATTTT
.	TRBJ2-7	TRBV19	many	15	CASSIEGGTKVKQYF	TGTGCCAGTAGTATAGAAGGCGGTACAAAGGTCAAGCAGTACTTC
TRBD2	TRBJ2-7	TRBV4-2	.	15	CASSPGLAASYEQYF	TGTGCCAGCAGCCCAGGACTAGCGGCCTCCTACGAGCAGTACTTC
.	TRBJ2-5	TRBV19	.	13	CASSIALQETQYF	TGTGCCAGTAGTATCGCACTCCAAGAGACCCAGTACTTC
.	TRBJ2-3	TRBV28	few	15	CASSSPGTSTDTQYF	TGTGCCAGCAGTTCACCCGGGACTAGCACAGATACGCAGTATTTT
TRBD2	TRBJ2-5	TRBV19	.	13	CASRVAGSETQYF	TGTGCCAGTAGGGTAGCGGGGTCAGAGACCCAGTACTTC
.	TRBJ2-7	TRBV5-1	.	15	CASSPGPIPGEEQYF	TGCGCCAGCAGCCCCGGACCCATACCGGGGGAGGAGCAGTACTTC
TRBD2	TRBJ2-7	TRBV10-3	many	16	CAISGGTSEFSYEQYF	TGTGCCATCAGTGGCGGGACTAGCGAATTTTCCTACGAGCAGTACTTC
.	TRBJ2-3	TRBV27	many	16	CASRLSGGTSTDTQYF	TGTGCCAGCAGGCTTAGCGGCGGTACTAGCACAGATACGCAGTATTTT
.	TRBJ1-2	TRBV6-1	.	12	CASSTGLHGYTF	TGTGCCAGCAGTACAGGGTTGCATGGCTACACCTTC
TRBD2	TRBJ2-7	TRBV30	many	13	CAWRLAVRGEQYF	TGTGCCTGGCGTCTAGCGGTCCGGGGGGAGCAGTACTTC
TRBD2	TRBJ2-1	TRBV2	many	17	CASRWPVGGEGYNEQFF	TGTGCCAGCAGGTGGCCCGTTGGGGGGGAGGGCTACAATGAGCAGTTCTTC
TRBD1	TRBJ1-4	TRBV18	many	15	CASSIQGNANEKLFF	TGTGCCAGCTCAATACAGGGGAACGCTAATGAAAAACTGTTTTTT
TRBD1	TRBJ1-2	TRBV12-3/TRBV12-4	.	13	CASSSLTGNGYTF	TGTGCCAGCAGTTCCCTGACAGGGAACGGCTACACCTTC
.	TRBJ2-7	TRBV24-1	.	14	CATSVGGGSYEQYF	TGTGCCACCAGTGTCGGAGGGGGATCCTACGAGCAGTACTTC
TRBD2	TRBJ2-7	TRBV14	.	16	CAGSPLLGGRSDEQYF	TGTGCCGGCAGCCCACTATTGGGCGGGAGGAGCGACGAGCAGTACTTC
.	TRBJ1-2	TRBV20-1	many	13	CSARGTGDAGYTF	TGCAGTGCTAGGGGAACAGGCGATGCGGGCTACACCTTC
.	TRBJ1-2	TRBV19	many	16	CASSNSDAGTNYGYTF	TGTGCCAGTAGTAACTCCGACGCGGGTACTAACTATGGCTACACCTTC
.	TRBJ2-1	TRBV28	many	17	CASSSNSDLSSYNEQFF	TGTGCCAGCAGTTCCAACAGTGATCTAAGCTCCTACAATGAGCAGTTCTTC
.	TRBJ1-5	TRBV12-3/TRBV12-4	many	13	CASSLGTPEPQHF	TGTGCCAGCAGTTTAGGGACACCTGAGCCCCAGCATTTT
TRBD2	TRBJ2-2	TRBV7-8	many	16	CASSLGTSGISGELFF	TGTGCCAGCAGCCTTGGGACTAGCGGGATAAGCGGGGAGCTGTTTTTT